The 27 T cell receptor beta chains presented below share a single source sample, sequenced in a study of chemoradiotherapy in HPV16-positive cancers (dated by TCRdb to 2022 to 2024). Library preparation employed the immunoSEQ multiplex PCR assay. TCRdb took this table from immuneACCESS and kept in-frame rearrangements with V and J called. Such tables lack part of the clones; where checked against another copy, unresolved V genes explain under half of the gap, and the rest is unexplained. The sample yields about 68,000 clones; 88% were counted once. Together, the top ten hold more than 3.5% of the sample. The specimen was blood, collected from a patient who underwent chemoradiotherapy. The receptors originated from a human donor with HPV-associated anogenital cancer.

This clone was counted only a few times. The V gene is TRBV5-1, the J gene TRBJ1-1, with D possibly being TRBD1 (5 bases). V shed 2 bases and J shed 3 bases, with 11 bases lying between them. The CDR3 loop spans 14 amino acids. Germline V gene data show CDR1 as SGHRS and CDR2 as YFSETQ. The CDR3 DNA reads TGCGCCAGCAGCTTTCGTGGAGGGGACACTGAAGCTTTCTTT. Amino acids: CASSFRGGDTEAFF.

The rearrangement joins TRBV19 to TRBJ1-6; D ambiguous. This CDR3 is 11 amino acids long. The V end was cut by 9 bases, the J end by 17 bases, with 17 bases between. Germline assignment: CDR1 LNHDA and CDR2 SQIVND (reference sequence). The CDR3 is CASTGNGRIHF. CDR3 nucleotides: TGTGCCAGCACGGGAAACGGCCGCATCCACTTT.

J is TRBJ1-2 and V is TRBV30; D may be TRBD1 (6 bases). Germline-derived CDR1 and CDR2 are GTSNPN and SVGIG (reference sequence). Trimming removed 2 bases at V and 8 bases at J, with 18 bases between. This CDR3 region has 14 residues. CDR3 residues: CAWSLDRRIVGYTF. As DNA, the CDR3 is TGTGCCTGGAGTCTAGACAGGCGTATCGTCGGCTACACCTTC.

The CDR3 bases are TGCAGCGTTGACTCTGGAACTGAAGCTTTCTTT. This sequence encodes CSVDSGTEAFF. The J gene is TRBJ1-1, the V gene TRBV29-1; D gene uncertain. V dropped 3 bases and J dropped 5 bases, with 7 bases sitting between them. This CDR3 contains 11 residues. The germline CDR1 and CDR2 sequences are SQVTM and ANQGSEA.

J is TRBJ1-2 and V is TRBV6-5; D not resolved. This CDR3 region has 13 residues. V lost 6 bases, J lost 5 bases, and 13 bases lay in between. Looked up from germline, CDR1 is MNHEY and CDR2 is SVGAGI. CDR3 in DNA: TGTGCCAGCAGCATTGGGGTTCGGTATGGCTACACCTTC. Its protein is CASSIGVRYGYTF.

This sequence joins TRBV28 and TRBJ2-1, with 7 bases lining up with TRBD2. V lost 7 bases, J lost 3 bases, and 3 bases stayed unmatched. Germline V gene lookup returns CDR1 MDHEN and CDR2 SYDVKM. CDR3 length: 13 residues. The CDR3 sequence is CASTGTNYNEQFF. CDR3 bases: TGTGCCAGCACTGGGACTAACTACAATGAGCAGTTCTTC.

The CDR3 spells CASSEGQGMTEAFF. DNA of the CDR3: TGTGCCAGCAGTGAGGGACAGGGGATGACTGAAGCTTTCTTT. The chain combines TRBV5-5 with TRBJ1-1; TRBD1 matches 10 bases. V shed 5 bases and J 5 bases; nucleotides not matched to a gene: 6. The length of the CDR3 is 14 residues. The germline V gene encodes CDR1 SGHKS and CDR2 YYEKEE (reference sequence).

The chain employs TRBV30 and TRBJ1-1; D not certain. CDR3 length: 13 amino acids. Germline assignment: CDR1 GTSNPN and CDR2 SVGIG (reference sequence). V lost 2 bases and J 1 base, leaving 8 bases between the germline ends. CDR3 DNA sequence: TGTGCCTGGAGTAAAAAACGGAACACTGAAGCTTTCTTT. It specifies CAWSKKRNTEAFF.

DNA for the CDR3: TGTGCCACCAGCAGAGAACAGAAACAACAAGCTTTCTTT. Translating gives CATSREQKQQAFF. This chain uses TRBV15 with TRBJ1-1; D gene ambiguous. The V gene lost 0 bases and the J gene lost 9 bases, with 11 bases spanning the gap. CDR3 length: 13 amino acids. Germline assignment: CDR1 LNHNV and CDR2 YYDKDF (reference sequence).

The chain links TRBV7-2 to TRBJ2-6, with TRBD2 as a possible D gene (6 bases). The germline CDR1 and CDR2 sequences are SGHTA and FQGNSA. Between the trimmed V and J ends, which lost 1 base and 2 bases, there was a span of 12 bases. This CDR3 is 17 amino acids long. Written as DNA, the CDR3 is TGTGCCAGCAGCTTAGTTCGGGGGAGGACTGGGGCCAACGTCCTGACTTTC. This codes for CASSLVRGRTGANVLTF.

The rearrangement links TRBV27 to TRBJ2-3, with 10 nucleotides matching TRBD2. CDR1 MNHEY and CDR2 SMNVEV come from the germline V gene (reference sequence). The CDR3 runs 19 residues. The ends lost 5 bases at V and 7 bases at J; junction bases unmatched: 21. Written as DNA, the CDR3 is TGTGCCAGCAGTCAGCGGGGGGGTCCGAGTGAAAACCCCGTTTATACGCAGTATTTT. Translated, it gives CASSQRGGPSENPVYTQYF.

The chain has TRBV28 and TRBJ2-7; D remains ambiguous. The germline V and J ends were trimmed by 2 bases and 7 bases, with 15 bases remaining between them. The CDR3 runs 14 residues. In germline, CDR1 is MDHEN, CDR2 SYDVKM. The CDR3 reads CASSLDPTLGEQYF. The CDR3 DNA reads TGTGCCAGCAGTTTAGACCCCACGCTGGGGGAGCAGTACTTC.

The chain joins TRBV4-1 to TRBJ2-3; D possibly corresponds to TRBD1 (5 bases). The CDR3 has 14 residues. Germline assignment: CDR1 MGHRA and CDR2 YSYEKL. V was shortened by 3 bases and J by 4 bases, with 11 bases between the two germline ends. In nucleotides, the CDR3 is TGCGCCAGCAGCCACCCAGGGTGGGCAGATACGCAGTATTTT. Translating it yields CASSHPGWADTQYF.

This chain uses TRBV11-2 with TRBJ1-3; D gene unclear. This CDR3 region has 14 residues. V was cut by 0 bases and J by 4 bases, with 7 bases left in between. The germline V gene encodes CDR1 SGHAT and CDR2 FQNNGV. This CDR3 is CASSLEYSGNTIYF. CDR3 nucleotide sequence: TGTGCCAGCAGCTTAGAGTACTCAGGAAACACCATATATTTT.

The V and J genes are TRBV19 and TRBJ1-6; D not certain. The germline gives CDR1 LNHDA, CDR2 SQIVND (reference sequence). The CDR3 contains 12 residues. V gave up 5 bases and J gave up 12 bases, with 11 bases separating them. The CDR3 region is CASSPSVGPLHF. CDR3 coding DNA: TGTGCCAGTAGTCCGTCCGTCGGACCCCTCCACTTT.

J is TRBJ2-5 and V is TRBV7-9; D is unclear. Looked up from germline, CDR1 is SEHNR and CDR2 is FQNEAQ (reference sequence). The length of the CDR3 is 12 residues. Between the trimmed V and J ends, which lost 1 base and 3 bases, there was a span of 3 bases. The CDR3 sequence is CASSLVEETQYF. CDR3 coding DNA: TGTGCCAGCAGCTTAGTCGAAGAGACCCAGTACTTC.

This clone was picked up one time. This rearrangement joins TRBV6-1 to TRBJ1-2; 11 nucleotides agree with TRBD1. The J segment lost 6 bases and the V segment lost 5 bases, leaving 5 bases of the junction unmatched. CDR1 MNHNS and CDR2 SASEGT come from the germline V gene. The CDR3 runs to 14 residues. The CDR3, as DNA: TGTGCCAGCAGTTGGACAGGGGGCGCGAATGGCTACACCTTC. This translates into CASSWTGGANGYTF.

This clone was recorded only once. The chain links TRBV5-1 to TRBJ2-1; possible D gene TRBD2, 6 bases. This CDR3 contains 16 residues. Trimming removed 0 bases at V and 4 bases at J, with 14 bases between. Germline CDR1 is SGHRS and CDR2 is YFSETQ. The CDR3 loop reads CASSLGWAGLYNEQFF. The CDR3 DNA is TGCGCCAGCAGCTTGGGTTGGGCAGGACTATACAATGAGCAGTTCTTC.

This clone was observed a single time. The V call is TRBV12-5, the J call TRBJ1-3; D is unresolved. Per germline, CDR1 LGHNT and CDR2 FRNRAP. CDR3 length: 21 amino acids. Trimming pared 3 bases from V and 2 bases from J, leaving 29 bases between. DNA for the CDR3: TGTGCTAGTGGTTTCCTAACTGATCAGCCCCTCGTAAAGAATGCTGGAAACACCATATATTTT. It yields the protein CASGFLTDQPLVKNAGNTIYF.

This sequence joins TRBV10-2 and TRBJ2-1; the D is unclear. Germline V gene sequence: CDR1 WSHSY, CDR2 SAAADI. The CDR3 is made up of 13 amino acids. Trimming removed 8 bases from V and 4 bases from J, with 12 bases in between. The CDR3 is CASLSEPYNEQFF. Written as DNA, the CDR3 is TGCGCCAGCTTGTCCGAGCCGTACAATGAGCAGTTCTTC.

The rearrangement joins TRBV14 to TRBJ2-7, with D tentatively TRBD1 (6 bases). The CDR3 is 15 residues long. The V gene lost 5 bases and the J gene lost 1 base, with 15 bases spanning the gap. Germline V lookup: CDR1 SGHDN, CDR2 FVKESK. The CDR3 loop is CASSKIGQLSYEQYF. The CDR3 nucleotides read TGTGCCAGCAGCAAGATTGGACAGCTTTCCTACGAGCAGTACTTC.

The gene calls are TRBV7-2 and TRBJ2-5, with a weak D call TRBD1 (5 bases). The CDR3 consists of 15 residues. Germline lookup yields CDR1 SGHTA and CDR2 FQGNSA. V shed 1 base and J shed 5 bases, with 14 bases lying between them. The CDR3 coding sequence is TGTGCCAGCAGCTTAGGGGGCCGGTCAGCGGAGACCCAGTACTTC. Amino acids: CASSLGGRSAETQYF.

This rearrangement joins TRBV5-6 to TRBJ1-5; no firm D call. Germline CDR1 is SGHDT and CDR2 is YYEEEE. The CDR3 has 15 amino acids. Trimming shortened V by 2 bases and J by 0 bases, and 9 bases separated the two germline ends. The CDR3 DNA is TGTGCCAGCAGCTTCGTAGGGAGTAGCAATCAGCCCCAGCATTTT. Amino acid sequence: CASSFVGSSNQPQHF.

This chain's CDR3 is CASSEFRVLYENYGYTF. The CDR3 DNA sequence: TGTGCCAGCAGTGAATTCAGGGTACTCTATGAGAACTATGGCTACACCTTC. The chain links TRBV6-1 to TRBJ1-2; a weak D match, TRBD1 (5 bases). The CDR3 runs to 17 residues. Per germline, CDR1 MNHNS and CDR2 SASEGT. With 2 bases removed from V and 2 bases from J, the gap between germline ends came to 18 bases.

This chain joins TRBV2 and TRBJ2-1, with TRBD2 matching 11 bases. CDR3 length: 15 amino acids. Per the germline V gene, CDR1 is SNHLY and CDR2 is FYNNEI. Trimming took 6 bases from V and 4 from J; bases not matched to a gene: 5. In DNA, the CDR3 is TGTGCCAGCAGCCTGACTAGCGGGGAATACAATGAGCAGTTCTTC. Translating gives CASSLTSGEYNEQFF. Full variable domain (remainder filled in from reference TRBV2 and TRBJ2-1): EPEVTQTPSHQVTQMGQEVILRCVPISNHLYFYWYRQILGQKVEFLVSFYNNEISEKSEIFDDQFSVERPDGSNFTLKIRSTKLEDSAMYFCASSLTSGEYNEQFFGPGTRLTVL.

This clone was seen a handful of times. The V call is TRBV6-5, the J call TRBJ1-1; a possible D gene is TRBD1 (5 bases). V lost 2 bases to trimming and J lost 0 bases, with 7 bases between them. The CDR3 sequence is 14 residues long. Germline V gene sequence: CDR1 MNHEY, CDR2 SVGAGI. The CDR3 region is CASSYDRMNTEAFF. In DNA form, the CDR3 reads TGTGCCAGCAGTTACGACAGAATGAACACTGAAGCTTTCTTT.

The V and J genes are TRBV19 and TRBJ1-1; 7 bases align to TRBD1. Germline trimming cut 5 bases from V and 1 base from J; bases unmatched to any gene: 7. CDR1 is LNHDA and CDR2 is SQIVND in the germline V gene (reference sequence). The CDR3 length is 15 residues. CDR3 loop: CASSGTVLKNTEAFF. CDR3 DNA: TGTGCCAGTAGTGGGACAGTCCTCAAGAACACTGAAGCTTTCTTT. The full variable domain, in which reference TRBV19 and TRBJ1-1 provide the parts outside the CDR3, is DGGITQSPKYLFRKEGQNVTLSCEQNLNHDAMYWYRQDPGQGLRLIYYSQIVNDFQKGDIAEGYSVSREKKESFPLTVTSAQKNPTAFYLCASSGTVLKNTEAFFGQGTRLTVV.